This T cell receptor beta chain originates from a study of radiation and T cells in renal cell carcinoma (dated by TCRdb to between 2020 and 2021). For the study in its entirety: In total, more than 50 samples underwent TCR beta sequencing: about 25 tumors plus 27 peripheral blood samples. Across all 53 samples, 4,000,000 or so unique CDR3 nucleotide sequences encoding 2,658,974 unique CDR3 amino acid sequences were identified. The last blood draw occurred 4 weeks after radiation, at the same time as nephrectomy. On the study overall, not on this receptor specifically: Because the trial had a single-armed design, the trial could not examine how radiation dose or scheduling affected the TCR repertoire. An increase in top tumor clonotypes in blood was observed from baseline to 2 weeks post-radiation, followed by contraction by 4 weeks, which was taken to suggest transient expansion of tumor-resident clones. Dynamics of the blood repertoire were not tracked past 4 weeks after treatment. Because pretreatment tumor biopsies were not available, the study could not determine whether clonotypes were already present within the tumor at baseline.

V is shortened by 2 bases, J by 0 bases, and the region joining them spans 12 bases. The germline V gene yields SGHRS for CDR1 and YFSETQ for CDR2. The CDR3 goes from the cysteine to the phenylalanine over 16 residues. CDR3 DNA only is kept here, 48 bases in frame from base 1. Read against the paper, the sample's time point label means: blood 4 weeks post-SBRT, at nephrectomy. Explained via the paper, the treatment or condition label denotes: 15 Gy SBRT to primary tumor, nephrectomy 4 weeks later. The samples were drawn from a clinical trial, where primary renal cell carcinomas were treated with 15 Gy of stereotactic body radiation therapy and then removed by nephrectomy 4 weeks afterward. To track tumor-enriched clonotypes, serial peripheral blood was sampled from radiation-treated patients at baseline and at 2 weeks and 4 weeks after SBRT. Renal cell carcinoma with clear cell pathology was present in all patients. Genomic DNA for TCR sequencing was prepared using the QIAamp DNA Blood Mini Kit (Qiagen). The analyses included only samples that passed all quality control checks.

Following the manufacturer's recommendations, the immunoSEQ kit was used to generate TCR beta libraries from genomic DNA. Library preparation used a first multiplex PCR with proprietary primers, then a second PCR adding unique barcodes, with bead cleanups after each round. Each sample batch included a kit-provided positive control reaction and a negative control reaction. The final libraries underwent checking on an Agilent 4200 TapeStation D1000 ScreenTape, volumetric pooling, and quantification by qPCR. An Illumina NextSeq500 fitted with a MidOutput 150-cycle cartridge performed the sequencing, running 156 Read1 cycles and 15 Index1 cycles with the kit's custom primers. The pooled library was loaded at roughly 0.92 pM with a roughly 20% PhiX control spike-in. Regarding the original processing steps: Vendor-processed data were analyzed in R, and a clonotype was defined as all T cells sharing the same CDR3 nucleotide sequence. In the clone abundance analyses, frequencies in each sample were normalized to that sample's 10,000 most abundant clones. Before analysis, public T cell clones were removed, and these numbered fewer than six per sample on average. Tumor-enriched clonotypes and baseline blood-enriched clonotypes were defined as those with an abundance difference of at least 32-fold between compartments. A beta-binomial differential abundance model was used to identify clonotypes that expanded or contracted between blood time points. The Baroni-Urbani and Buser coefficient was used to measure tumor-blood repertoire similarity, and groups were compared with two-tailed Wilcoxon tests in R. Sourced from immuneACCESS, this table was stored by TCRdb with only in-frame sequences that have V and J called. A share of the clones is absent; for the studies checked, an unresolved V gene accounts for under half, and the remainder has no known explanation. The V and J calls and clone size were taken over from that table, and D and trimming were inferred from the DNA. The sample data list approximately 85,000 clones, and roughly nine tenths of these were observed just once. The ten largest clones take up nearly 6% of the sample.

Turning to this clone: Its antigen remains undetermined. There are no base qualities to consult, and no much larger clone falls within one base.

The chain couples TRBV5-1 to TRBJ1-3; the D gene is perhaps TRBD1, from 5 matching bases. The source is a woman in her 70s with renal cell carcinoma. Sequencing used blood, obtained from a patient whose treatment included radiotherapy and nephrectomy. The CDR3 region has the sequence CASSLGGVNSGNTIYF. The DNA sequence reads TGCGCCAGCAGCTTAGGAGGGGTCAACTCTGGAAACACCATATATTTT.